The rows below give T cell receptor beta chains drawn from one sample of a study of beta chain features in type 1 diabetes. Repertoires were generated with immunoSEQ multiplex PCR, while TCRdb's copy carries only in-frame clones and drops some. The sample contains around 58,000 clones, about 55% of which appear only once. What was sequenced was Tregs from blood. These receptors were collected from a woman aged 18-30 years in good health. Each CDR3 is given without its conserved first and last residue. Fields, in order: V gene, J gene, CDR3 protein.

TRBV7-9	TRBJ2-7	ASSLYLAGDDEQY
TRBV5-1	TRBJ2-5	ASSPGQLQETQY
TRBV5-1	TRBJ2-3	ASSLSGRLTDTQY
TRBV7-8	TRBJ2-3	ASSLGAYTQY
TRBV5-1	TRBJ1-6	ASRKGVDNNSPLH
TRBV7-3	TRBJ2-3	ASSWDSSDTQY
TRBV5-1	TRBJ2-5	ASSLHRGQETQY
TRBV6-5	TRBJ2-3	ASSYRSGRGADTQY
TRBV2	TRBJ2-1	ASSGARGQGALGSYNEQF
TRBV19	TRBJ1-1	ASSTDIRNTEAF
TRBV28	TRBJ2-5	ASSSPGLAGGMTQY
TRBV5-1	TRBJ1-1	ASSLDRGRGKDTEAF
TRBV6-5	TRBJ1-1	ASSARTGATEAF
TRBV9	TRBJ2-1	ASSLDSGESYNEQF
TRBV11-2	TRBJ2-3	ASSFPYRPDTQY
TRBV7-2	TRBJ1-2	ASSFGQGLRGGYT
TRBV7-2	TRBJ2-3	ASSLGSGVFRTDTQY
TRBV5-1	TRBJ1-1	ASSLWPMNTEAF
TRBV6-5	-	ASRSGGGPSYEQY
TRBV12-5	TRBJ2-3	ASGSTSTDTQY
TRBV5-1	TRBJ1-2	ASSLLGQNYGYT
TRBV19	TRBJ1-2	ASTQISGQGAYGYT
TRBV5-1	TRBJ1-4	ASSLDGGVGEKLF
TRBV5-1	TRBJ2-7	ASSSHRGSSYEQY
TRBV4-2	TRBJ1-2	ASSPRRGFGLGAGYT
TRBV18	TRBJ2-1	ASSQNSGGDSYNEQF
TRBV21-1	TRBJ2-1	ASSKVNSGAGVLKF
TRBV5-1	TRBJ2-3	ASRLTSGTSTDTQY
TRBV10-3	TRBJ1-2	AISPSGQGDGYT
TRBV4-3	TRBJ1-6	ASSRGTRSSPLH
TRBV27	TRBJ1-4	ASSLSLDRGSLF
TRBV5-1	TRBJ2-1	ASSLGTETYNEQF
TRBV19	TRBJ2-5	ASSKDFQETQY
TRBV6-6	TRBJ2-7	ASSNGYEQY
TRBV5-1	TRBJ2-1	ASSLQRGSRGEQF
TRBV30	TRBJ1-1	AWSPRDTEAF
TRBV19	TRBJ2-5	ASSGTSGPYQETQY
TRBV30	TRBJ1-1	AWSRGMNTEAF
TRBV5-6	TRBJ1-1	ASSLWGRSGAF
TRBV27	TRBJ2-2	ASSPTGGVMTGELF
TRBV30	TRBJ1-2	AWRGRYPNYGYT
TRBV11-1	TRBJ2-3	ASSSSDTQY